Sequencing of this TCR beta chain was carried out in a study of cytomegalovirus exposure and HLA in healthy donors. Germline V gene sequence: CDR1 SGHDN, CDR2 FVKESK. The V gene end was trimmed by 3 bases and the J gene end by 10 bases; junction bases not matched to a gene: 7. The CDR3 is 15 residues long. A few counts support this clone. Its antigen is unidentified. Primers: 60 Vbeta forward and 13 Jbeta reverse. Measured with immunoSEQ multiplex PCR; TCRdb has only the in-frame clones, and not every one. This sample has around 130,000 clones, with about 69% found just once. Study-wide findings and caveats: It was assumed in the presence/absence analyses that sequencing depth was roughly uniform across donors. Later analysis indicated greater clonal expansion among HLA-associated TCR beta chains than among equally common other chains. The availability of immune exposure information extended only to CMV serostatus.

The chain employs TRBV14 and TRBJ1-6, with 9 bases matching TRBD1. The sample consisted of PBMCs. This receptor was taken from a man aged 30-40 years in good health and CMV-seronegative. CDR3 region: CASSQWGQGGSPLHF. CDR3 sequence (DNA): TGTGCCAGCAGCCAGTGGGGACAGGGAGGATCACCCCTCCACTTT.